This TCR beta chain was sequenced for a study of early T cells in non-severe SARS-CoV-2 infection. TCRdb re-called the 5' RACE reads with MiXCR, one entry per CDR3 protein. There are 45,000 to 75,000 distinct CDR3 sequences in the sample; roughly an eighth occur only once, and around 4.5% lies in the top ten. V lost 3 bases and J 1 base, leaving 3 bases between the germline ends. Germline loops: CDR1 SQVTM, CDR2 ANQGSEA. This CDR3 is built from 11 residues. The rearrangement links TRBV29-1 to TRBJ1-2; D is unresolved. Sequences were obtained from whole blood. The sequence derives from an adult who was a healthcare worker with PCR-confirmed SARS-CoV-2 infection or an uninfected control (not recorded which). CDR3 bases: TGCAGCGTTGAGATTAACTATGGCTACACCTTC. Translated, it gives CSVEINYGYTF.